These 17 T cell receptor beta chains share one sample of origin, sequenced in a study of blood T cell repertoires in COVID-19 (dated by TCRdb to the early 2020s). To prepare the library, the immunoSEQ multiplex PCR assay was applied. TCRdb mirrors the immuneACCESS table, restricted to in-frame sequences. Some clones are absent from its copies; in checked studies, under half trace to an unresolved V gene, and the reason for the others is unknown. The sample table records tens of thousands of clones; 86% of these occur just once. The ten largest clones take up roughly 1.9% of the sample. Sample: peripheral blood. The source is a woman aged 55-70 years with acute or convalescent COVID-19.

The chain joins TRBV30 to TRBJ1-5; 8 bases line up with TRBD1. CDR3 size: 16 residues. With 2 bases clipped from V and 0 bases from J, the junction kept 6 bases outside the gene matches. The germline CDR1 and CDR2 sequences are GTSNPN and SVGIG (reference sequence). The CDR3 here is CAWSPAGGFSNQPQHF. The CDR3 coding sequence is TGTGCCTGGAGTCCCGCAGGGGGCTTTAGCAATCAGCCCCAGCATTTT.

This sequence joins TRBV6-6 and TRBJ1-1, with D maybe TRBD1 (6 bases). Germline assignment: CDR1 MNHNY and CDR2 SVGAGI (reference sequence). The CDR3 loop spans 16 amino acids. Between the trimmed V and J ends, which lost 5 bases and 4 bases, there was a span of 20 bases. The CDR3 here is CASSTPNRASITEAFF. The CDR3 DNA reads TGTGCCAGCAGTACACCGAACAGGGCATCCATCACTGAAGCTTTCTTT.

This clone was counted a few times. The chain carries TRBV9 and TRBJ2-7, with 10 positions matching TRBD1. The J segment lost 3 bases and the V segment lost 3 bases, leaving 6 bases of the junction unmatched. CDR1 is SGDLS and CDR2 is YYNGEE in the germline V gene. The CDR3 spans 15 residues. CDR3 in amino acids: CASSGGQGIFYEQYF. In DNA, the CDR3 is TGTGCCAGCAGCGGGGGACAGGGGATTTTCTACGAGCAGTACTTC. The variable domain in full, completed from reference TRBV9 and TRBJ2-7, reads DSGVTQTPKHLITATGQRVTLRCSPRSGDLSVYWYQQSLDQGLQFLIQYYNGEERAKGNILERFSAQQFPDLHSELNLSSLELGDSALYFCASSGGQGIFYEQYFGPGTRLTVT.

The rearrangement joins TRBV19 to TRBJ2-5, with D perhaps TRBD2 (5 bases). The CDR3 contains 13 residues. V lost 5 bases, J lost 4 bases, and 11 bases lay in between. Germline V gives CDR1 LNHDA, CDR2 SQIVND (reference sequence). The DNA of the CDR3 is TGTGCCAGTAGTTTCCTAGCTGCAGAGACCCAGTACTTC. Protein product: CASSFLAAETQYF.

The chain uses TRBV6-5 and TRBJ2-7; tentative D call: TRBD1 (7 bases). The CDR3 is 14 residues long. V lost 3 bases to trimming and J lost 4 bases, with 13 bases between them. Germline-derived CDR1 and CDR2 are MNHEY and SVGAGI. This chain's CDR3 is CASSYAGQLYEQYF. The CDR3 DNA follows: TGTGCCAGCAGTTATGCGGGACAGCTATACGAGCAGTACTTC.

The chain recombines TRBV4-2 with TRBJ1-2; 9 positions match TRBD1. Germline CDR1 reads LGHNA; CDR2 reads YNFKEQ. Trimming removed 4 bases from V and 4 bases from J; junction bases left unmatched: 4. This CDR3 spans 14 amino acids. The CDR3 region is CASSRTGEVYGYTF. In nucleotides, the CDR3 is TGTGCCAGCAGCCGGACAGGGGAAGTCTATGGCTACACCTTC.

The chain combines TRBV7-3 with TRBJ2-4; tentatively, D is TRBD1 (6 bases). This CDR3 is 13 amino acids long. V was cut by 5 bases and J by 10 bases, with 15 bases left in between. Per the germline V gene, CDR1 is SGHTA and CDR2 is FQGTGA. The DNA of the CDR3 is TGTGCCAGCAGCCTAGGGGACCAGGGGATTCAGTACTTC. This translates into CASSLGDQGIQYF.

The V and J genes are TRBV19 and TRBJ1-2; TRBD1 matches 7 bases. Germline V gives CDR1 LNHDA, CDR2 SQIVND (reference sequence). CDR3 length: 16 residues. V dropped 3 bases and J dropped 4; count of bases not matched to a gene: 11. CDR3 DNA sequence: TGTGCCAGTAGTATCGCAGGGACAGCACCCATCTATGGCTACACCTTC. Translated, it gives CASSIAGTAPIYGYTF.

This clone came up a few times. Other DNA sequences in the same sample also yield this CDR3. The V call is TRBV5-6, the J call TRBJ2-7; 10 bases align to TRBD1. The CDR3 is 14 residues long. V lost 0 bases and J lost 4; bases outside the gene matches: 1. CDR1 and CDR2 (germline): SGHDT, YYEEEE. The CDR3 coding sequence is TGTGCCAGCAGCTTGGTGGACAGGGGGTACGAGCAGTACTTC. Translation: CASSLVDRGYEQYF.

V gene TRBV11-2 combines with J gene TRBJ2-1; 12 bases are shared with TRBD2. Trimming removed 5 bases from V and 8 bases from J; junction bases left unmatched: 13. The germline V gene has CDR1 SGHAT and CDR2 FQNNGV. The CDR3 consists of 17 residues. CDR3 protein: CASSKSAGTSGWDEQFF. CDR3 DNA sequence: TGTGCCAGCAGCAAATCCGCCGGGACTAGCGGGTGGGATGAGCAGTTCTTC.

The chain carries TRBV21-1 and TRBJ2-1; TRBD2, the table's D call, was not compared with the DNA. TRBV21-1 is described as a pseudogene. This CDR3 is built from 22 residues. CDR3 bases: TGTGCCAGCAGCAAAGCCCGAAATAGCGGGAGGGCCCTTCCCCAAGCCCTCAATGAGCAGTTCTTC. Residues: CASSKARNSGRALPQALNEQFF.

This clone was counted a single time. This chain connects TRBV9 to TRBJ2-3; no clear D gene. This CDR3 contains 14 residues. The germline V gene encodes CDR1 SGDLS and CDR2 YYNGEE. V was shortened by 0 bases and J by 2 bases, with 7 bases between the two germline ends. The CDR3: CASSVEQTTDTQYF. The CDR3 nucleotides read TGTGCCAGCAGCGTAGAACAAACCACAGATACGCAGTATTTT. The entire variable domain, with the rest obtained from reference TRBV9 and TRBJ2-3, is as follows: DSGVTQTPKHLITATGQRVTLRCSPRSGDLSVYWYQQSLDQGLQFLIQYYNGEERAKGNILERFSAQQFPDLHSELNLSSLELGDSALYFCASSVEQTTDTQYFGPGTRLTVL.

This chain links TRBV7-9 with TRBJ2-5; D gene uncertain. Between the trimmed V and J ends, which lost 5 bases and 7 bases, there was a span of 14 bases. The CDR3 has 13 residues. Per germline, CDR1 SEHNR and CDR2 FQNEAQ (reference sequence). Here the CDR3 DNA reads TGTGCCAGCAGCCCAGAGGCGGTTGGGACCCAGTACTTC. Translating it yields CASSPEAVGTQYF.

This clone was seen more than once but under ten times. The chain joins TRBV6-5 to TRBJ1-2, with a weak D call TRBD1 (6 bases). Deletions cut 3 bases from V and 7 bases from J, with 21 bases between. Per the germline V gene, CDR1 is MNHEY and CDR2 is SVGAGI. The CDR3 extends over 16 amino acids. CDR3 sequence reads: CASSYVSRRGAGGYTF. The CDR3 DNA sequence: TGTGCCAGCAGTTATGTATCTCGACGGGGGGCGGGTGGCTACACCTTC.

The CDR3 DNA reads TGCGCCTCAAAAATAGGGGCGGGAGAGAATGAGCAGTTCTTC. Translating it yields CASKIGAGENEQFF. V usage is TRBV5-1 and J usage is TRBJ2-1, with 7 bases fitting TRBD2. J gave up 7 bases and V 10 bases, and 14 bases lay outside the gene matches. CDR1 and CDR2 (germline): SGHRS, YFSETQ. The CDR3 is made up of 14 amino acids. Drawing the rest from reference TRBV5-1 and TRBJ2-1, the complete variable domain is KAGVTQTPRYLIKTRGQQVTLSCSPISGHRSVSWYQQTPGQGLQFLFEYFSETQRNKGNFPGRFSGRQFSNSRSEMNVSTLELGDSALYLCASKIGAGENEQFFGPGTRLTVL.

The chain is built from TRBV7-2 and TRBJ1-2, with a tentative D call TRBD1 (6 bases). In germline, CDR1 is SGHTA, CDR2 FQGNSA. This CDR3 comprises 12 residues. Between the trimmed V and J ends, which lost 6 bases and 6 bases, there was a span of 11 bases. The DNA for the CDR3 is TGTGCCAGCAGTCTAGAGGGGGATGGCTACACCTTC. Its translation is CASSLEGDGYTF.

Here the CDR3 DNA reads TGTGCCAGCAGTTTTAGAAGGGGTTCCTTTAACTATGGCTACACCTTC. Its translation: CASSFRRGSFNYGYTF. The chain has TRBV27 and TRBJ1-2, with D perhaps matching TRBD1 (5 bases). The CDR3 extends over 16 amino acids. The V gene lost 3 bases and the J gene lost 1 base, with 15 bases spanning the gap. Germline V gene lookup returns CDR1 MNHEY and CDR2 SMNVEV (reference sequence).